This T cell receptor (beta chain) was retrieved from a study of Tregs in tolerant kidney transplant recipients. As for the study in general: Recipient Tregs were cultured 15 to 20 days with activated donor B cells and IL-2.

TCRdb's copy holds only in-frame clones and misses some; the assay was immunoSEQ multiplex PCR. This table has roughly 5,000 clones, almost 90% appearing once. The germline V gene has CDR1 LNHDA and CDR2 SQIVND (reference sequence). The CDR3 is 15 residues long. The ends lost 3 bases at V and 8 bases at J; junction bases unmatched: 6. Regarding this clone: Its antigen is still unknown.

Sequenced here: Tregs from blood cultured with allogeneic cells, sampled before the transplant. This TCR came from a human patient who received a combined kidney and bone marrow transplant. This chain links TRBV19 with TRBJ2-1; TRBD2 agrees at 11 bases. The CDR3, as DNA: TGTGCCAGTAGTATTAGTAGCGGGAGGGGCTATGAGCAGTTCTTC. It specifies CASSISSGRGYEQFF.